This T cell receptor beta chain comes out of a study of identifying expanded T cells in peripheral blood. Assay used: immunoSEQ multiplex PCR; TCRdb lists only in-frame clones, some missing. The data show around 130,000 clones, with 65% to 90% seen just once and approximately 8.9% held by the top ten. CDR3 size: 15 residues. Germline CDR1 MNHEY, CDR2 SVGAGI. With 0 bases removed from V and 7 bases from J, the gap between germline ends came to 12 bases. Sequenced material: blood. J is TRBJ2-2 and V is TRBV6-5; the D gene is possibly TRBD1 (6 bases). This clonotype was obtained from a person aged 18-70 years in good health. The CDR3, as DNA: TGTGCCAGCAGTTACTCGAGGGCAGGGGTCGGGGAGCTGTTTTTT. It encodes CASSYSRAGVGELFF.